A single sample gave rise to the 25 T cell receptor beta chains below, sequenced in a study of blood T cell repertoires in COVID-19. Sequencing was performed with immunoSEQ multiplex PCR; in TCRdb, only in-frame clones are kept and a portion is missing. The sample lists around 180,000 clones; roughly 84% were seen once. The material sequenced was peripheral blood. The receptor set was obtained from a woman aged 80 or over with active or convalescent COVID-19.

The chain links TRBV28 to TRBJ1-6; D unresolved. The CDR3 extends over 12 amino acids. Trimming cost V 6 bases and J 14 bases, with 14 bases left between them. Germline lookup yields CDR1 MDHEN and CDR2 SYDVKM. The CDR3 DNA sequence: TGTGCCAGCAGCCCCTCCCCGGTCGCCCTCCACTTT. Translation gives CASSPSPVALHF.

The chain couples TRBV19 to TRBJ2-2; the match to TRBD2 covers 8 bases. From germline, CDR1 is LNHDA and CDR2 SQIVND (reference sequence). V shed 8 bases, J shed 4 bases, and the junction held 9 bases outside the gene matches. This CDR3 is 15 amino acids long. The CDR3 reads CASGKTGLATGELFF. DNA for the CDR3: TGTGCCAGTGGAAAGACAGGACTAGCCACCGGGGAGCTGTTTTTT.

The CDR3 sequence: CAWSAARTDGYTF. CDR3 nucleotide sequence: TGTGCCTGGAGTGCCGCTCGGACAGATGGCTACACCTTC. V is TRBV30 and J is TRBJ1-2; tentatively, D is TRBD1 (6 bases). The V and J ends lost 1 base and 6 bases respectively, with 12 bases between them. CDR3 size: 13 residues. The germline V gene has CDR1 GTSNPN and CDR2 SVGIG (reference sequence).

The chain links TRBV7-6 to TRBJ2-5; 9 nucleotides agree with TRBD2. This CDR3 is built from 15 residues. Trimming took 5 bases from V and 1 from J; bases not matched to a gene: 5. Germline values: CDR1 SGHVS, CDR2 FNYEAQ. The DNA of the CDR3 is TGTGCCAGCAGCCCATTGACTAGCGGCCAAGAGACCCAGTACTTC. Translation gives CASSPLTSGQETQYF. The whole variable domain, filled in from reference TRBV7-6 and TRBJ2-5, reads GAGVSQSPRYKVTKRGQDVALRCDPISGHVSLYWYRQALGQGPEFLTYFNYEAQQDKSGLPNDRFSAERPEGSISTLTIQRTEQRDSAMYRCASSPLTSGQETQYFGPGTRLLVL.

This rearrangement joins TRBV5-1 to TRBJ1-1; D gene ambiguous. V was clipped by 7 bases and J by 3 bases, with 13 bases between them. The CDR3 is 13 residues long. Germline-derived CDR1 and CDR2 are SGHRS and YFSETQ. CDR3 sequence reads: CASALGVDTEAFF. The CDR3 DNA is TGCGCCAGCGCCCTCGGGGTTGACACTGAAGCTTTCTTT. The variable domain in full, completed from reference TRBV5-1 and TRBJ1-1, reads KAGVTQTPRYLIKTRGQQVTLSCSPISGHRSVSWYQQTPGQGLQFLFEYFSETQRNKGNFPGRFSGRQFSNSRSEMNVSTLELGDSALYLCASALGVDTEAFFGQGTRLTVV.

DNA for the CDR3: TGTGCCAGCAGCACCTTGGGACAGATGAACACTGAAGCTTTCTTT. Translated, it gives CASSTLGQMNTEAFF. The rearrangement links TRBV5-4 to TRBJ1-1; 7 positions agree with TRBD1. The CDR3 length is 15 residues. With V trimmed by 4 bases and J by 0 bases, 6 bases remained unmatched. Germline CDR1 is SGHNT and CDR2 is YYREEE (reference sequence).

The chain joins TRBV29-1 to TRBJ2-3; 8 nucleotides line up with TRBD2. The V gene end was trimmed by 6 bases and the J gene end by 1 base; junction bases not matched to a gene: 9. Germline V gene data show CDR1 as SQVTM and CDR2 as ANQGSEA. The CDR3 covers 15 residues. The CDR3 coding sequence is TGCAGCGTCAAAGGGCTAGCGGGTCGCACAGATACGCAGTATTTT. Translated: CSVKGLAGRTDTQYF.

The chain is built from TRBV13 and TRBJ1-2, with 9 bases that match TRBD1. The CDR3 covers 13 residues. Trimming took 3 bases from V and 6 from J; bases not matched to a gene: 2. Germline V lookup: CDR1 PRHDT, CDR2 FYEKMQ (reference sequence). CDR3 nucleotides: TGTGCCAGCAGCTTTACAGGGGGCCATGGCTACACCTTC. Residues: CASSFTGGHGYTF.

J is TRBJ2-3 and V is TRBV5-1; 10 bases are shared with TRBD2. The CDR3 contains 18 residues. Germline CDR1 reads SGHRS; CDR2 reads YFSETQ. V shed 1 base, J shed 4 bases, and the junction held 12 bases outside the gene matches. DNA for the CDR3: TGCGCCAGCAGCTTGTTTCTAACTAGCGGGACCCGAGCAGATACGCAGTATTTT. This translates into CASSLFLTSGTRADTQYF.

V is TRBV6-5 and J is TRBJ2-5; D is uncertain. The CDR3 runs to 13 residues. V was trimmed by 0 bases and J by 5 bases, leaving 7 bases between them. From germline, CDR1 is MNHEY and CDR2 SVGAGI. The CDR3 loop reads CASSYSLLETQYF. The CDR3 DNA is TGTGCCAGCAGTTACTCACTTTTGGAGACCCAGTACTTC.

The J gene is TRBJ1-2, the V gene TRBV15; D possibly corresponds to TRBD1 (6 bases). The V and J ends lost 3 bases and 8 bases respectively, with 19 bases between them. This CDR3 spans 15 amino acids. From germline, CDR1 is LNHNV and CDR2 YYDKDF (reference sequence). The CDR3 bases are TGTGCCACCAGCAGGGACAGTGCCATAAACGGAGGCTACACCTTC. Protein: CATSRDSAINGGYTF.

The genes are TRBV3-1 (or the pseudogene TRBV3-2) and TRBJ2-5; TRBD2 is a possible D gene (5 bases). Trimming removed 1 base from V and 1 base from J, with 7 bases in between. The CDR3 sequence is 14 residues long. Per the germline V gene, CDR1 is LGHDT and CDR2 is YNNKEL (reference sequence). CDR3 bases: TGTGCCAGCAGCCAAGTCGCGGGCCAAGAGACCCAGTACTTC. Amino acid sequence: CASSQVAGQETQYF.

The chain employs TRBV18 and TRBJ1-1; TRBD1 might be the D (6 bases). The length of the CDR3 is 15 residues. Trimming stripped 4 bases from V and 1 base from J, with 13 bases between. Germline assignment: CDR1 KGHSH and CDR2 LQKENI. CDR3 protein: CASSLGGPRNTEAFF. In DNA, the CDR3 is TGTGCCAGCTCACTCGGGGGGCCTAGGAACACTGAAGCTTTCTTT.

This chain uses TRBV20-1 with TRBJ1-4; D remains unclear. The CDR3 is made up of 11 amino acids. V lost 6 bases, J lost 10 bases, and 12 bases lay in between. From germline, CDR1 is DFQATT and CDR2 SNEGSKA (reference sequence). The CDR3 loop reads CSAREGGKLFF. In DNA form, the CDR3 reads TGCAGTGCACGGGAGGGTGGAAAACTGTTTTTT.

This chain joins TRBV5-1 and TRBJ1-1; 9 nucleotides agree with TRBD1. V trimming: 7 bases; J trimming: 1 base; junction bases outside the gene matches: 5. The CDR3 spans 14 residues. In germline, CDR1 is SGHRS, CDR2 YFSETQ. The CDR3 DNA is TGCGCCAGCGCCCGACAGGGGGAGAACACTGAAGCTTTCTTT. Translation gives CASARQGENTEAFF.

This chain connects TRBV7-2 to TRBJ2-5; the D gene is possibly TRBD2 (6 bases). Germline V gene sequence: CDR1 SGHTA, CDR2 FQGNSA. Deletions cut 1 base from V and 6 bases from J, with 18 bases between. The CDR3 consists of 16 residues. DNA of the CDR3: TGTGCCAGCAGCTTAGTGGCGGGGCGCAGGAGGAAGACCCAGTACTTC. This encodes CASSLVAGRRRKTQYF.

The chain is built from TRBV6-5 and TRBJ2-7; TRBD2 matches 10 bases. The junction had 5 bases not matched to a gene; V was cut back by 5 bases and J by 4 bases. The germline V gene encodes CDR1 MNHEY and CDR2 SVGAGI. The CDR3 consists of 14 residues. DNA for the CDR3: TGTGCCAGCAGTCTAGCGGGAGTTCGGTACGAGCAGTACTTC. This codes for CASSLAGVRYEQYF.

The chain links TRBV9 to TRBJ2-7; TRBD2 matches 12 bases. This CDR3 has 19 amino acids. J was trimmed by 0 bases and V by 4 bases; bases with no gene match: 14. CDR1 and CDR2 (germline): SGDLS, YYNGEE. The CDR3 reads CASSPTGGTSGSSSYEQYF. The CDR3 DNA follows: TGTGCCAGCAGCCCCACTGGTGGGACTAGCGGGTCCAGCTCCTACGAGCAGTACTTC.

The rearrangement joins TRBV4-2 to TRBJ2-1, with TRBD2 identical over 7 bases. The CDR3 has 15 amino acids. Trimming removed 3 bases from V and 3 bases from J; junction bases left unmatched: 5. CDR1 is LGHNA, CDR2 YNFKEQ, per germline. The CDR3 loop reads CASSQGPSGYNEQFF. The DNA for the CDR3 is TGTGCCAGCAGCCAGGGACCTAGCGGCTACAATGAGCAGTTCTTC.

V is TRBV2 and J is TRBJ2-3; 16 bases are a match to TRBD2. CDR3 size: 18 residues. J lost 7 bases, V lost 3 bases, and 10 bases had no gene match. CDR1 is SNHLY and CDR2 is FYNNEI in the germline V gene. CDR3 protein: CASSETGLAGGASNTQYF. The DNA of the CDR3 is TGTGCCAGCAGTGAGACGGGACTAGCGGGAGGGGCAAGTAATACGCAGTATTTT.

This clone has more than one count but fewer than ten. This chain joins TRBV4-1 and TRBJ1-2, with D unclear. V dropped 3 bases and J dropped 5 bases, with 16 bases sitting between them. The CDR3 runs to 15 residues. CDR1 is MGHRA, CDR2 YSYEKL, per germline. In DNA form, the CDR3 reads TGCGCCAGCAGCCACGCGCAGGTGGTGGTATATGGCTACACCTTC. Amino acid sequence: CASSHAQVVVYGYTF.

The V and J genes are TRBV18 and TRBJ2-1; 8 nucleotides agree with TRBD1. The germline V gene has CDR1 KGHSH and CDR2 LQKENI. V gave up 4 bases and J gave up 4 bases; unmatched junction bases: 6. The CDR3 sequence is 15 residues long. The CDR3 DNA sequence: TGTGCCAGCTCACTAAGGGACAGGCCGTACAATGAGCAGTTCTTC. Encoded protein: CASSLRDRPYNEQFF.

V is TRBV6-5 and J is TRBJ2-7; the match to TRBD2 covers 12 bases. The V gene end was trimmed by 4 bases and the J gene end by 5 bases; junction bases not matched to a gene: 6. Per germline, CDR1 MNHEY and CDR2 SVGAGI. The CDR3 covers 15 residues. CDR3 protein: CASSWTSGTRNEQYF. In DNA, the CDR3 is TGTGCCAGCAGTTGGACTAGCGGGACCCGGAACGAGCAGTACTTC.

This rearrangement joins TRBV24-1 to TRBJ2-1, with TRBD2 matching over 7 bases. The CDR3 extends over 15 amino acids. CDR1 KGHDR and CDR2 SFDVKD come from the germline V gene. V shed 5 bases, J shed 5 bases, and the junction held 8 bases outside the gene matches. In DNA, the CDR3 is TGTGCCACCAGTGCCCGGGGACTACCCAACAATGAGCAGTTCTTC. As protein: CATSARGLPNNEQFF.

CDR3 residues: CASSDRRADTQYF. The CDR3 DNA is TGTGCCAGTAGCGACAGACGGGCAGATACGCAGTATTTT. The chain joins TRBV19 to TRBJ2-3, with D tentatively TRBD1 (5 bases). The CDR3 length is 13 residues. Trimming took off 6 bases at V and 4 bases at J, with 11 bases between the two ends. Germline V gene data show CDR1 as LNHDA and CDR2 as SQIVND (reference sequence).